The next 8 T cell receptor beta chains were all read from a single sample in a study of T cells after yellow fever vaccination. TCRdb re-derived calls from the 5' RACE reads in MiXCR, one entry per CDR3 protein. There are roughly 120,000 distinct CDR3 sequences in the sample; around 8.6% occur only once, and around 25% lies in the top ten. The sequenced sample was CD8+ T cells sorted from PBMCs, obtained 45 days after the yellow fever booster vaccination. The source is a man in his thirties or forties who received the YFV17D yellow fever vaccine.

This clonotype has a count of ten or more. The V gene is TRBV20-1, the J gene TRBJ2-7, with D hard to call. V was trimmed by 0 bases and J by 1 base, leaving 7 bases between them. CDR3 length: 13 amino acids. The germline V gene encodes CDR1 DFQATT and CDR2 SNEGSKA (reference sequence). Written as DNA, the CDR3 is TGCAGTGCTAGAGAGGTGGATTCCTACGAGCAGTACTTC. It translates to CSAREVDSYEQYF.

This clonotype was seen repeatedly, ten times or more. The V and J genes are TRBV9 and TRBJ2-1; TRBD2 aligns across 9 bases. CDR1 SGDLS and CDR2 YYNGEE come from the germline V gene. V lost 4 bases to trimming and J lost 8 bases; unmatched junction nucleotides: 10. CDR3 length: 15 residues. The CDR3 protein is CASSPGLALADEQFF. The CDR3 nucleotides read TGTGCCAGCAGCCCGGGACTAGCTTTGGCTGATGAGCAGTTCTTC.

With respect to this clonotype: A much larger clone differs from this one at a single base, so this may be a read error. The chain links TRBV5-6 to TRBJ2-7, with a weak D call TRBD2 (6 bases). The CDR3 loop spans 13 amino acids. Per the germline V gene, CDR1 is SGHDT and CDR2 is YYEEEE. CDR3 nucleotides: TGTGCCAGTACAGGAGGGTTTGCCTACGCGCAGTACTTC. Translation gives CASTGGFAYAQYF.

This clonotype was seen more than once but under ten times. The chain couples TRBV5-1 to TRBJ2-1, with D possibly TRBD2 on 6 matching bases. Germline CDR1 SGHRS, CDR2 YFSETQ. The germline V and J ends were trimmed by 0 bases and 2 bases, with 15 bases remaining between them. There are 17 residues in the CDR3. The DNA of the CDR3 is TGCGCCAGCAGCTTGGGTTTGGGACTGAAGACCTACAATGAGCAGTTCTTC. Amino acids: CASSLGLGLKTYNEQFF.

In its sample, this clonotype was seen many times. This chain links TRBV12-3 or TRBV12-4 with TRBJ2-5; weak D call: TRBD1 (5 bases). The V gene lost 0 bases and the J gene lost 4 bases, with 9 bases spanning the gap. CDR3 size: 14 residues. DNA of the CDR3: TGTGCCAGCAGTTTAGCAGGGGCTTCAGAGACCCAGTACTTC. Its translation: CASSLAGASETQYF.

This sequence joins TRBV20-1 and TRBJ1-2, with 7 positions matching TRBD1. CDR1 and CDR2 (germline): DFQATT, SNEGSKA (reference sequence). This CDR3 has 17 amino acids. The junction had 22 bases not matched to a gene; V was cut back by 6 bases and J by 6 bases. In DNA form, the CDR3 reads TGCAGTGCCCCTCGATCGGGACAGATAAATCGGGGGGATGGCTACACCTTC. Encoded protein: CSAPRSGQINRGDGYTF.

Details on this clonotype: This clone may be a read error of a much larger clone one base away. The gene calls are TRBV6-1 and TRBJ2-2, with D perhaps being TRBD1 or TRBD2 (5 bases each). This CDR3 is 14 amino acids long. Germline lookup yields CDR1 MNHNS and CDR2 SASEGT. CDR3 nucleotides: TGTGCCAGCGCCGGGACCCTGAACACCGGGGAGCTGTATTTT. Amino acids: CASAGTLNTGELYF.

V usage is TRBV20-1 and J usage is TRBJ2-7; 9 bases fit TRBD2. The CDR3 length is 16 residues. J lost 2 bases, V lost 1 base, and 9 bases had no gene match. Germline V gives CDR1 DFQATT, CDR2 SNEGSKA (reference sequence). The CDR3 nucleotides are TGCAGTGCTAGAGCCGTAGCGGGAGAAAGTCCCTACGAGCAGTACTTC. Its protein is CSARAVAGESPYEQYF.